This entry lists 18 T cell receptor beta chains sequenced from one sample in a study of vaccination effects on CD4 cells after COVID-19 (dated by TCRdb to between 2021 and 2023). Their cognate antigens are unknown. In the ViraFEST assay, PBMC were stimulated with viral peptide pools, and antigen-specific CD4+ T cell clonotypes were then identified by expansion using TCR sequencing. After about 10 days of culture, CD4+ T cells were isolated with the EasySep CD4+ T cell isolation kit. Each participant received two doses of an mRNA SARS-CoV-2 vaccine, either BNT162b2 or mRNA-1273. The method behind the library was the immunoSEQ multiplex PCR assay. Imported from immuneACCESS, the table was reduced by TCRdb to in-frame sequences with V and J called. These copies leave out some clones; in studies compared against another copy, an unresolved V gene accounts for under half, and the cause of the remainder is not known. The sample profile shows about 25,000 clones; 69% of them were found once. Approximately 8.2% of the sample is in the top ten clones.

The specimen was CD4+ T cells from PBMCs cultured with SARS-CoV-2 spike peptides, collected after COVID-19 vaccination. Per the publication, the cell subset or site label means: SARS-CoV-2 spike overlapping peptide pool stimulation. Receptors were obtained from a human donor who received a COVID-19 vaccine.

The chain is built from TRBV11-3 and TRBJ2-2; D remains unclear. V lost 2 bases, J lost 3 bases, and 4 bases lay in between. Germline V lookup: CDR1 SGHNT, CDR2 YENEEA. The CDR3 sequence is 13 residues long. Here the CDR3 DNA reads TGTGCCAGCAGCTTAATATACACCGGGGAGCTGTTTTTT. This gives the protein CASSLIYTGELFF. The full variable domain, completed using reference TRBV11-3 and TRBJ2-2, is EAGVVQSPRYKIIEKKQPVAFWCNPISGHNTLYWYLQNLGQGPELLIRYENEEAVDDSQLPKDRFSAERLKGVDSTLKIQPAELGDSAVYLCASSLIYTGELFFGEGSRLTVL.

The gene calls are TRBV6-2 or TRBV6-3 and TRBJ2-1; 16 bases are a match to TRBD2. This CDR3 spans 15 amino acids. Germline V lookup: CDR1 MNHEY, CDR2 SVGEGT. The ends lost 7 bases at V and 7 bases at J; junction bases unmatched: 4. CDR3 amino acids: CASNPGLAGGNEQFF. The CDR3 bases are TGTGCCAGCAACCCGGGACTAGCGGGAGGGAATGAGCAGTTCTTC.

This clone was counted only a few times. The chain combines TRBV2 with TRBJ2-2, with a possible D match to TRBD2 (5 bases). Trimming pared 5 bases from V and 0 bases from J, leaving 10 bases between. Germline CDR1 is SNHLY and CDR2 is FYNNEI. The length of the CDR3 is 15 residues. The CDR3 reads CASSWRKTNTGELFF. The CDR3 coding sequence is TGTGCCAGCAGTTGGAGGAAAACGAACACCGGGGAGCTGTTTTTT.

The chain carries TRBV19 and TRBJ2-1; the D gene is possibly TRBD1 (6 bases). Germline CDR1 LNHDA, CDR2 SQIVND (reference sequence). Trimming took off 9 bases at V and 7 bases at J, with 16 bases between the two ends. CDR3 length equals 13 residues. The CDR3 sequence is CASSLNRVNEQFF. For the CDR3, the DNA is TGTGCCAGCTCCCTCAACAGGGTTAATGAGCAGTTCTTC. The full variable domain, its missing parts supplied by reference TRBV19 and TRBJ2-1, is DGGITQSPKYLFRKEGQNVTLSCEQNLNHDAMYWYRQDPGQGLRLIYYSQIVNDFQKGDIAEGYSVSREKKESFPLTVTSAQKNPTAFYLCASSLNRVNEQFFGPGTRLTVL.

The rearrangement joins TRBV7-9 to TRBJ2-3; possibly TRBD2 for D (7 bases). Germline V CDR1 and CDR2: SEHNR, FQNEAQ (reference sequence). The CDR3 has 13 amino acids. V lost 11 bases to trimming and J lost 2 bases, with 14 bases between them. This chain's CDR3 is CAGRGAATDTQYF. In DNA form, the CDR3 reads TGTGCCGGACGGGGGGCCGCCACAGATACGCAGTATTTT.

The chain couples TRBV9 to TRBJ2-7, with D unresolved. The V gene's germline CDR1 is SGDLS and CDR2 YYNGEE. The length of the CDR3 is 14 residues. V was trimmed by 0 bases and J by 6 bases, leaving 13 bases between them. This CDR3 reads CASSVGLGLGEQYF. The CDR3, as DNA: TGTGCCAGCAGCGTAGGTTTGGGATTGGGCGAGCAGTACTTC.

This clone was seen more than once but under ten times. The V gene is TRBV12-3 or TRBV12-4, the J gene TRBJ1-5; unclear D gene. V was pared by 3 bases and J by 4 bases, with 4 bases between. The CDR3 is made up of 12 amino acids. CDR3: CASSLENQPQHF. CDR3 sequence (DNA): TGTGCCAGCAGTTTGGAGAATCAGCCCCAGCATTTT.

V and J are TRBV7-6 and TRBJ2-1; 7 positions agree with TRBD2. With 0 bases clipped from V and 4 bases from J, the junction kept 6 bases outside the gene matches. Per the germline V gene, CDR1 is SGHVS and CDR2 is FNYEAQ. This CDR3 has 16 amino acids. CDR3 in DNA: TGTGCCAGCAGCTTAGCGGGAGGGCTCCCTTACAATGAGCAGTTCTTC. This encodes CASSLAGGLPYNEQFF.

V and J are TRBV12-3 or TRBV12-4 and TRBJ2-7; tentative D call: TRBD2 (5 bases). The CDR3 extends over 13 amino acids. Deletions cut 6 bases from V and 3 bases from J, with 12 bases between. DNA of the CDR3: TGTGCCAGCAGGGCGCGGGCTTACTACGAGCAGTACTTC. This encodes CASRARAYYEQYF.

This chain joins TRBV5-1 and TRBJ1-6; the D gene is possibly TRBD1 (5 bases). This CDR3 contains 14 residues. V lost 4 bases to trimming and J lost 8 bases, with 13 bases between them. Per germline, CDR1 SGHRS and CDR2 YFSETQ. CDR3 sequence (DNA): TGCGCCAGCAGCCGGGACGGAGGGGATTCACCCCTCCACTTT. It is translated as CASSRDGGDSPLHF.

The rearrangement links TRBV5-5 to TRBJ2-5; D is undetermined. V was cut by 1 base and J by 5 bases, with 15 bases left in between. This CDR3 has 15 amino acids. Germline lookup yields CDR1 SGHKS and CDR2 YYEKEE (reference sequence). The CDR3, as DNA: TGTGCCAGCAGCTTGTCCGCAGTCGACGGGGAGACCCAGTACTTC. Its translation: CASSLSAVDGETQYF.

This chain connects TRBV27 to TRBJ2-3; 11 bases map to TRBD2. The germline gives CDR1 MNHEY, CDR2 SMNVEV (reference sequence). J lost 5 bases, V lost 6 bases, and 7 bases had no gene match. This CDR3 has 15 amino acids. The CDR3 bases are TGTGCCAGCAGGTTAGCGGGAGGGCGGCGAGATACGCAGTATTTT. Protein: CASRLAGGRRDTQYF.

The count of this clone is one. This sequence joins TRBV4-2 and TRBJ1-1; TRBD1 is a possible D gene (5 bases). Trimming took 1 base from V and 7 from J, leaving 16 bases between them. Looked up from germline, CDR1 is LGHNA and CDR2 is YNFKEQ. The CDR3 has 15 amino acids. For the CDR3, the DNA is TGTGCCAGCAGCCAAGGCACAGAACAGGCCCTTGAAGCTTTCTTT. Its protein is CASSQGTEQALEAFF.

This clone was found once. The chain links TRBV11-2 to TRBJ1-2, with D tentatively TRBD1 (6 bases). Per germline, CDR1 SGHAT and CDR2 FQNNGV. There are 15 residues in the CDR3. V lost 2 bases, J lost 3 bases, and 13 bases lay in between. The chain's CDR3 is CASSLSRGRDYGYTF. The CDR3, as DNA: TGTGCCAGCAGCTTAAGCAGGGGCCGCGACTATGGCTACACCTTC.

The chain joins TRBV19 to TRBJ2-7; D is unresolved. The CDR3 runs 11 residues. Trimming removed 5 bases from V and 7 bases from J, with 9 bases in between. From germline, CDR1 is LNHDA and CDR2 SQIVND (reference sequence). Written as DNA, the CDR3 is TGTGCCAGTAGTCTTCTGGGGGAGCAGTACTTC. Protein: CASSLLGEQYF.

V usage is TRBV28 and J usage is TRBJ1-4, with 8 nucleotides matching TRBD1. The CDR3 contains 12 residues. The ends lost 10 bases at V and 7 bases at J; junction bases unmatched: 5. Germline V gene data show CDR1 as MDHEN and CDR2 as SYDVKM. The CDR3 protein is CATTGVSEKLFF. The DNA of the CDR3 is TGTGCCACGACAGGGGTGAGTGAAAAACTGTTTTTT.

The chain links TRBV11-2 to TRBJ2-3; 14 positions match TRBD2. The CDR3 is 16 residues long. The germline V gene encodes CDR1 SGHAT and CDR2 FQNNGV. V gave up 5 bases and J gave up 7 bases; unmatched junction bases: 8. DNA of the CDR3: TGTGCCAGCAGCATGGGACTAGCGGGAGCCCCGAATACGCAGTATTTT. The encoded protein is CASSMGLAGAPNTQYF.

The rearrangement uses TRBV12-3 or TRBV12-4 and TRBJ2-3; no definite D call. CDR3 length equals 13 residues. With 8 bases removed from V and 1 base from J, the gap between germline ends came to 10 bases. The DNA of the CDR3 is TGTGCCAGCTCCGCAGGACGCACAGATACGCAGTATTTT. The encoded protein is CASSAGRTDTQYF.